One and the same sample provided the 21 T cell receptor beta chains below, sequenced in a study of cytomegalovirus exposure and HLA in healthy donors. The study ran its PCR with 60 Vbeta and 13 Jbeta primers. The method was immunoSEQ multiplex PCR; TCRdb's version includes in-frame clones alone and lacks a portion of them. The sample includes 130,000 or so clones. What was sequenced was PBMCs. The receptors stem from a middle-aged woman in good health and CMV-seronegative.

The chain combines TRBV6-6 with TRBJ2-3; maybe TRBD2 (7 bases). Trimming took 7 bases from V and 3 from J, leaving 17 bases between them. Per germline, CDR1 MNHNY and CDR2 SVGAGI (reference sequence). There are 15 residues in the CDR3. CDR3 loop: CASTSPGGGTDTQYF. The CDR3, as DNA: TGTGCCAGCACCTCCCCGGGGGGCGGGACAGATACGCAGTATTTT.

The gene calls are TRBV29-1 and TRBJ1-2, with TRBD1 identical over 9 bases. Germline V CDR1 and CDR2: SQVTM, ANQGSEA. The CDR3 totals 11 residues. The V and J ends lost 7 bases and 6 bases, in that order; junction bases with no gene match: 3. This CDR3 is CSAQGADGYTF. The CDR3, as DNA: TGCAGCGCACAGGGGGCCGATGGCTACACCTTC.

V gene TRBV19 combines with J gene TRBJ2-6, with D possibly matching TRBD1 (5 bases). Trimming took off 7 bases at V and 0 bases at J, with 10 bases between the two ends. The CDR3 contains 15 residues. Germline lookup yields CDR1 LNHDA and CDR2 SQIVND (reference sequence). CDR3 DNA sequence: TGTGCCAGTAAAACAGGAAGCTCTGGGGCCAACGTCCTGACTTTC. Protein: CASKTGSSGANVLTF.

The chain employs TRBV29-1 and TRBJ1-2, with D possibly matching TRBD1 (5 bases). This CDR3 has 12 amino acids. V was shortened by 3 bases and J by 2 bases, with 7 bases between the two germline ends. CDR1 and CDR2 from the germline V gene are SQVTM and ANQGSEA. This CDR3 reads CSVDPGNYGYTF. The DNA of the CDR3 is TGCAGCGTTGACCCAGGGAACTATGGCTACACCTTC. Looking up the rest from reference TRBV29-1 and TRBJ1-2 gives the full variable domain: SAVISQKPSRDICQRGTSLTIQCQVDSQVTMMFWYRQQPGQSLTLIATANQGSEATYESGFVIDKFPISRPNLTFSTLTVSNMSPEDSSIYLCSVDPGNYGYTFGSGTRLTVV.

The chain combines TRBV6-5 with TRBJ2-5; 11 bases line up with TRBD1. From germline, CDR1 is MNHEY and CDR2 SVGAGI. CDR3 length equals 15 residues. Trimming removed 8 bases from V and 5 bases from J; junction bases left unmatched: 10. The CDR3 DNA is TGTGCCAGCTACCGGACAGGGGGCGCCGGGGAGACCCAGTACTTC. Translating it yields CASYRTGGAGETQYF.

This chain joins TRBV2 and TRBJ2-2; the match to TRBD1 covers 7 bases. CDR3 length: 15 residues. Trimming cost V 7 bases and J 4 bases; bases outside gene matches: 9. CDR1 is SNHLY and CDR2 is FYNNEI in the germline V gene. The CDR3 here is CASMRDRAATGELFF. The CDR3 DNA sequence: TGTGCCAGCATGAGGGACAGAGCGGCCACCGGGGAGCTGTTTTTT.

The chain couples TRBV2 to TRBJ1-5, with TRBD1 identical over 7 bases. Germline CDR1 SNHLY, CDR2 FYNNEI. Losses at the gene ends were 3 bases for V and 0 bases for J; bases not matched to a gene: 5. CDR3 length: 16 amino acids. In nucleotides, the CDR3 is TGTGCCAGCAGTGATCAGGGGGGTCATAGCAATCAGCCCCAGCATTTT. Translating it yields CASSDQGGHSNQPQHF. The complete variable domain, with remaining parts taken from reference TRBV2 and TRBJ1-5, reads EPEVTQTPSHQVTQMGQEVILRCVPISNHLYFYWYRQILGQKVEFLVSFYNNEISEKSEIFDDQFSVERPDGSNFTLKIRSTKLEDSAMYFCASSDQGGHSNQPQHFGDGTRLSIL.

This chain uses TRBV5-1 with TRBJ1-1; D remains unclear. The V gene's germline CDR1 is SGHRS and CDR2 YFSETQ. This CDR3 is built from 13 residues. With 4 bases removed from V and 6 bases from J, the gap between germline ends came to 13 bases. The CDR3 spells CASSKGGPAEAFF. Here the CDR3 DNA reads TGCGCCAGCAGCAAAGGAGGACCAGCTGAAGCTTTCTTT.

The rearrangement uses TRBV6-6 and TRBJ2-7, with 8 bases matching TRBD1. The CDR3 is 14 amino acids. Germline lookup yields CDR1 MNHNY and CDR2 SVGAGI (reference sequence). After removal of 0 bases from V and 3 bases from J, the junction contained 1 base not matched to a gene. CDR3 in DNA: TGTGCCAGCAGTTACTCGACAGGGGACTACGAGCAGTACGTC. Its translation: CASSYSTGDYEQYV.

The chain employs TRBV4-1 and TRBJ1-6; TRBD1 might be the D (6 bases). Trimming stripped 5 bases from V and 2 bases from J, with 19 bases between. The CDR3 is 18 amino acids. Per the germline V gene, CDR1 is MGHRA and CDR2 is YSYEKL. The CDR3 spells CASSKSSTGTTYNSPLHF. The CDR3, as DNA: TGCGCCAGCAGCAAATCTTCTACCGGGACAACCTATAATTCACCCCTCCACTTT.

The gene calls are TRBV4-1 and TRBJ2-2; maybe TRBD1 (6 bases). The CDR3 has 17 residues. With 1 base removed from V and 3 bases from J, the gap between germline ends came to 15 bases. Looked up from germline, CDR1 is MGHRA and CDR2 is YSYEKL. In DNA, the CDR3 is TGCGCCAGCAGCCAAGGATCCGGCAGGGGCGACACCGGGGAGCTGTTTTTT. Protein: CASSQGSGRGDTGELFF.

This sequence joins TRBV5-6 and TRBJ2-7; D unresolved. Germline CDR1 reads SGHDT; CDR2 reads YYEEEE. Trimming cost V 2 bases and J 0 bases, with 9 bases left between them. This CDR3 has 14 amino acids. The CDR3 DNA sequence: TGTGCCAGCAGCTTCAGTACGTTCTCCTACGAGCAGTACTTC. Amino acid sequence: CASSFSTFSYEQYF.

The rearrangement links TRBV7-2 to TRBJ1-1, with 7 bases aligning to TRBD1. The CDR3 consists of 16 residues. J gave up 6 bases and V 7 bases, and 17 bases lay outside the gene matches. Germline CDR1 is SGHTA and CDR2 is FQGNSA. CDR3 loop: CASNPGQPMTGSEAFF. The CDR3 DNA sequence: TGTGCCAGCAACCCGGGACAGCCTATGACCGGGTCTGAAGCTTTCTTT. The variable domain in full, with the rest retrieved from reference TRBV7-2 and TRBJ1-1, is GAGVSQSPSNKVTEKGKDVELRCDPISGHTALYWYRQSLGQGLEFLIYFQGNSAPDKSGLPSDRFSAERTGGSVSTLTIQRTQQEDSAVYLCASNPGQPMTGSEAFFGQGTRLTVV.

The chain is built from TRBV5-5 and TRBJ2-1; no definite D call. CDR1 and CDR2 (germline): SGHKS, YYEKEE (reference sequence). Trimming shortened V by 6 bases and J by 7 bases, and 14 bases separated the two germline ends. The CDR3 runs 13 residues. CDR3 residues: CASTASNSNEQFF. DNA for the CDR3: TGTGCCAGCACCGCTTCGAATAGTAATGAGCAGTTCTTC.

The chain employs TRBV14 and TRBJ2-5; D might be TRBD2 (6 bases). CDR3 length: 13 residues. Trimming stripped 1 base from V and 4 bases from J, with 7 bases between. CDR1 and CDR2 (germline): SGHDN, FVKESK. The CDR3 is CASSQVRGETQYF. The CDR3 nucleotides read TGTGCCAGCAGCCAAGTGCGGGGAGAGACCCAGTACTTC. The full variable domain, its missing parts supplied by reference TRBV14 and TRBJ2-5, is EAGVTQFPSHSVIEKGQTVTLRCDPISGHDNLYWYRRVMGKEIKFLLHFVKESKQDESGMPNNRFLAERTGGTYSTLKVQPAELEDSGVYFCASSQVRGETQYFGPGTRLLVL.

V and J are TRBV4-1 and TRBJ2-4; D may be TRBD1 (8 bases). This CDR3 contains 16 residues. Germline V lookup: CDR1 MGHRA, CDR2 YSYEKL. V was trimmed by 3 bases and J by 6 bases, leaving 18 bases between them. In DNA, the CDR3 is TGCGCCAGCAGCCACTGGACAGGGAGGGAATTAAACATTCAGTACTTC. As protein: CASSHWTGRELNIQYF.

This CDR3 is CASNRDRGPSGETQYF. CDR3 nucleotide sequence: TGTGCCAGCAATCGCGACAGGGGTCCCTCGGGGGAGACCCAGTACTTC. V usage is TRBV28 and J usage is TRBJ2-5; 8 bases are shared with TRBD1. CDR1 MDHEN and CDR2 SYDVKM come from the germline V gene. CDR3 length: 16 residues. V lost 7 bases, J lost 5 bases, and 15 bases stayed unmatched.

V is TRBV10-3 and J is TRBJ2-6, with TRBD2 as a possible D gene (5 bases). Germline V gene lookup returns CDR1 ENHRY and CDR2 SYGVKD. CDR3 length: 14 residues. Between the trimmed V and J ends, which lost 4 bases and 6 bases, there was a span of 10 bases. CDR3 coding DNA: TGTGCCATCAGTGGGGCCGGGGAGGCCAACGTCCTGACTTTC. The encoded protein is CAISGAGEANVLTF.

Regarding this clone: The CDR3 does not close with the conserved phenylalanine or tryptophan, likely indicating a read error. The DNA is omitted, as the CDR3 cannot be located on it reliably, and the CDR3 follows TCRdb's listing. The chain uses TRBV7-2 and TRBJ2-3; TRBD2 reflects the table's D call only, with no check against the DNA. The CDR3 sequence runs 12 residues, both termini included. Germline CDR1 and CDR2: SGHTA and FQGNSA. CDR3 residues: CASSQFLAGGWL.

This sequence joins TRBV5-1 and TRBJ2-7; 7 bases are shared with TRBD1. The trim removed 4 bases at V and 2 bases at J, leaving 6 bases unmatched. CDR3 length equals 14 residues. Germline V gene lookup returns CDR1 SGHRS and CDR2 YFSETQ. The DNA for the CDR3 is TGCGCCAGCAGCAGTTCGACAGGGACCTACGAGCAGTACGTC. This sequence encodes CASSSSTGTYEQYV.

This chain connects TRBV18 to TRBJ1-5; TRBD1 matches at 8 bases. CDR1 and CDR2 from the germline V gene are KGHSH and LQKENI. The CDR3 sequence is 14 residues long. The trim removed 11 bases at V and 5 bases at J, leaving 11 bases unmatched. CDR3 in DNA: TGTGCCTCGACCTTCGACAGGGGTTATCAGCCCCAGCATTTT. Its translation: CASTFDRGYQPQHF.